Each of the 24 T cell receptor beta chains below was sequenced from the same sample in a study of blood T cell repertoires in COVID-19. TCRdb's table, derived via immunoSEQ multiplex PCR, lists solely in-frame clones and lacks some. The table has under 350,000 clones, around 85% seen once. The sample taken for sequencing was peripheral blood. The source is a woman in her sixties or seventies with acute or convalescent COVID-19.

The J gene is TRBJ2-2, the V gene TRBV27; D not certain. Germline CDR1 and CDR2: MNHEY and SMNVEV (reference sequence). The CDR3 runs 17 residues. Trimming removed 3 bases at V and 4 bases at J, with 18 bases between. The CDR3 loop is CASSFISMWAPTGELFF. The CDR3 DNA reads as TGTGCCAGCAGTTTTATTTCCATGTGGGCGCCCACCGGGGAGCTGTTTTTT.

This clone came up once. The V call is TRBV5-1, the J call TRBJ2-7; 7 bases are a match to TRBD2. Trimming took 3 bases from V and 5 from J; bases not matched to a gene: 14. The CDR3 is made up of 16 amino acids. Germline loops: CDR1 SGHRS, CDR2 YFSETQ. The CDR3 coding sequence is TGCGCCAGCAGCTGGGTTTTCGGACTAGGGAAGGACGAGCAGTACTTC. This gives the protein CASSWVFGLGKDEQYF.

The chain uses TRBV11-2 and TRBJ1-6; 9 bases map to TRBD1. The CDR3 sequence is 14 residues long. After removal of 1 base from V and 14 bases from J, the junction contained 6 bases not matched to a gene. The germline CDR1 and CDR2 sequences are SGHAT and FQNNGV. CDR3: CASSLGQGEGALHF. The DNA of the CDR3 is TGTGCCAGCAGCTTAGGACAGGGGGAAGGAGCCCTCCACTTT.

The chain recombines TRBV4-1 with TRBJ2-7, with D possibly TRBD2 on 6 matching bases. V was cut by 1 base and J by 3 bases, with 7 bases left in between. The CDR3 totals 13 residues. Germline assignment: CDR1 MGHRA and CDR2 YSYEKL. The CDR3 nucleotides read TGCGCCAGCAGCCAAGTCGGGGGCTACGAGCAGTACTTC. It translates to CASSQVGGYEQYF.

The chain has TRBV3-1 (or the pseudogene TRBV3-2) and TRBJ2-7, with D possibly matching TRBD2 (6 bases). The CDR3 spans 15 residues. The germline V gene has CDR1 LGHDT and CDR2 YNNKEL (reference sequence). Trimming stripped 4 bases from V and 2 bases from J, with 15 bases between. CDR3 sequence (DNA): TGTGCCAGCAGCCTAGGAGGGCCCACTCCCTACGAGCAGTACTTC. This codes for CASSLGGPTPYEQYF.

The chain links TRBV19 to TRBJ1-2, with D unclear. Deletions cut 5 bases from V and 4 bases from J, with 17 bases between. Germline CDR1 and CDR2: LNHDA and SQIVND (reference sequence). The CDR3 sequence is 15 residues long. The CDR3 DNA reads TGTGCCAGTAGTTTTGGAGGTATATCGCCCTATGGCTACACCTTC. It translates to CASSFGGISPYGYTF.

The gene calls are TRBV19 and TRBJ1-6, with a possible D match to TRBD1 (5 bases). The V gene's germline CDR1 is LNHDA and CDR2 SQIVND (reference sequence). The germline V and J ends were trimmed by 4 bases and 9 bases, with 13 bases remaining between them. The CDR3 covers 14 residues. DNA for the CDR3: TGTGCCAGTAGTAGTGGGGAAAGGGGTTCACCCCTCCACTTT. Its protein is CASSSGERGSPLHF.

The chain has TRBV2 and TRBJ2-7, with D perhaps TRBD1 (5 bases). The ends were cut back, 11 bases at V and 5 bases at J, with 25 bases in the middle. Germline CDR1 is SNHLY and CDR2 is FYNNEI. The CDR3 sequence is 15 residues long. CDR3 sequence (DNA): TGTGCCGGCGGTCTGGACCTTCCCAGGGTCGACGAGCAGTACTTC. Its protein product is CAGGLDLPRVDEQYF. The variable domain in full, with the rest retrieved from reference TRBV2 and TRBJ2-7, is EPEVTQTPSHQVTQMGQEVILRCVPISNHLYFYWYRQILGQKVEFLVSFYNNEISEKSEIFDDQFSVERPDGSNFTLKIRSTKLEDSAMYFCAGGLDLPRVDEQYFGPGTRLTVT.

V gene TRBV3-1 (or the pseudogene TRBV3-2) combines with J gene TRBJ1-5; 7 nucleotides match TRBD1. V lost 3 bases to trimming and J lost 3 bases; unmatched junction nucleotides: 8. Germline CDR1 is LGHDT and CDR2 is YNNKEL (reference sequence). This CDR3 spans 16 amino acids. The CDR3 loop reads CASSHSDRVDNQPQHF. The CDR3 bases are TGTGCCAGCAGCCATTCTGACAGGGTCGACAATCAGCCCCAGCATTTT.

The chain is built from TRBV10-1 and TRBJ1-3; unclear D gene. V was pared by 6 bases and J by 3 bases, with 18 bases between. This CDR3 comprises 16 residues. In germline, CDR1 is WNHNN, CDR2 SYGVQD (reference sequence). The CDR3 DNA reads TGCGCCAGCAGCCCGGTCAGCGGTTCACATGGAAACACCATATATTTT. This translates into CASSPVSGSHGNTIYF.

CDR3 amino acids: CASSYSRGAGEQYF. The CDR3 DNA is TGTGCCAGCAGTTACTCTCGGGGGGCGGGCGAGCAGTACTTC. V and J are TRBV6-5 and TRBJ2-7, with D possibly TRBD2 on 7 matching bases. Trimming pared 0 bases from V and 6 bases from J, leaving 12 bases between. The CDR3 is 14 residues long. Per germline, CDR1 MNHEY and CDR2 SVGAGI.

The chain combines TRBV5-5 with TRBJ1-6; 11 bases match TRBD1. Trimming removed 0 bases from V and 2 bases from J; junction bases left unmatched: 7. Germline CDR1 and CDR2: SGHKS and YYEKEE (reference sequence). The CDR3 has 19 residues. The CDR3 loop reads CASSLGLGQGVPYNSPLHF. The CDR3 nucleotides are TGTGCCAGCAGCTTGGGCTTGGGACAGGGGGTGCCCTATAATTCACCCCTCCACTTT.

This chain links TRBV5-1 with TRBJ2-3; 7 bases map to TRBD1. The germline V gene encodes CDR1 SGHRS and CDR2 YFSETQ. The CDR3 runs 15 residues. V was pared by 4 bases and J by 2 bases, with 7 bases of the junction left unmatched. The CDR3 DNA is TGCGCCAGCAGCGTACCGGGACAGACCACAGATACGCAGTATTTT. Translated: CASSVPGQTTDTQYF.

The chain is built from TRBV6-5 and TRBJ2-6, with TRBD1 as a possible D gene (5 bases). The CDR3 spans 14 residues. Between the trimmed V and J ends, which lost 7 bases and 0 bases, there was a span of 7 bases. The germline gives CDR1 MNHEY, CDR2 SVGAGI. The CDR3 is CASTDSSGANVLTF. The CDR3 DNA sequence: TGTGCCAGCACAGACAGCTCTGGGGCCAACGTCCTGACTTTC.

The rearrangement links TRBV5-1 to TRBJ1-3; maybe TRBD1 (5 bases). From germline, CDR1 is SGHRS and CDR2 YFSETQ. Trimming left V 4 bases short and J 0 bases short, with 14 bases between. This CDR3 has 16 amino acids. Written as DNA, the CDR3 is TGCGCCAGCAGCACCGGGGGGGATTTCTCTGGAAACACCATATATTTT. Its protein product is CASSTGGDFSGNTIYF.

This clone was seen a handful of times. This rearrangement joins TRBV7-2 to TRBJ1-1, with D possibly TRBD1 on 5 matching bases. The CDR3 has 12 residues. Between the trimmed V and J ends, which lost 3 bases and 7 bases, there was a span of 9 bases. Germline V CDR1 and CDR2: SGHTA, FQGNSA. For the CDR3, the DNA is TGTGCCAGCAGCTTTTCTAGGGGTGAAGCTTTCTTT. The encoded protein is CASSFSRGEAFF.

The V call is TRBV18, the J call TRBJ1-5; 9 bases align to TRBD1. V lost 0 bases to trimming and J lost 7 bases; unmatched junction nucleotides: 4. The germline gives CDR1 KGHSH, CDR2 LQKENI. The CDR3 sequence is 15 residues long. CDR3 loop: CASSPPGQGGQPQHF. The CDR3 region has the DNA TGTGCCAGCTCACCACCGGGACAGGGTGGCCAGCCCCAGCATTTT.

This CDR3 reads CASSYGGGGGLGYTF. CDR3 DNA sequence: TGTGCCAGCAGTTACGGGGGAGGGGGAGGTCTCGGCTACACCTTC. This chain connects TRBV6-5 to TRBJ1-2; tentatively, D is TRBD1 (6 bases). V lost 2 bases and J 8 bases, leaving 18 bases between the germline ends. Looked up from germline, CDR1 is MNHEY and CDR2 is SVGAGI. The CDR3 is 15 amino acids.

The chain uses TRBV5-4 and TRBJ2-3; D is possibly TRBD2 (5 bases). The V end lost 7 bases, the J end lost 6 bases, and 15 bases lay between the germline ends. CDR3 size: 13 residues. CDR1 is SGHNT, CDR2 YYREEE, per germline (reference sequence). The CDR3: CASSVPGSDTQYF. For the CDR3, the DNA is TGTGCCAGCTCGGTCCCGGGGTCCGATACGCAGTATTTT.

This clone showed up just once. The chain combines TRBV6-5 with TRBJ1-1; D not certain. Germline values: CDR1 MNHEY, CDR2 SVGAGI. This CDR3 has 15 residues. V dropped 0 bases and J dropped 1 base, with 9 bases sitting between them. CDR3 sequence reads: CASSYSREGNTEAFF. The DNA of the CDR3 is TGTGCCAGCAGTTACTCCCGCGAGGGGAACACTGAAGCTTTCTTT.

The chain employs TRBV5-4 and TRBJ1-2; no clear D gene. The CDR3 extends over 14 amino acids. CDR1 and CDR2 from the germline V gene are SGHNT and YYREEE (reference sequence). The germline V and J ends were trimmed by 0 bases and 2 bases, with 8 bases remaining between them. CDR3 nucleotide sequence: TGTGCCAGCAGCTTGGGCAGTACAAACTATGGCTACACCTTC. Translated: CASSLGSTNYGYTF. Full variable domain (remainder filled in from reference TRBV5-4 and TRBJ1-2): ETGVTQSPTHLIKTRGQQVTLRCSSQSGHNTVSWYQQALGQGPQFIFQYYREEENGRGNFPPRFSGLQFPNYSSELNVNALELDDSALYLCASSLGSTNYGYTFGSGTRLTVV.

V is TRBV18 and J is TRBJ2-7; 8 bases match TRBD2. J gave up 7 bases and V 3 bases, and 11 bases lay outside the gene matches. The CDR3 totals 15 residues. CDR1 and CDR2 (germline): KGHSH, LQKENI. CDR3 loop: CASSPSSGSAGEQYF. CDR3 bases: TGTGCCAGCTCACCTTCTAGCGGGTCAGCGGGGGAGCAGTACTTC.

The chain employs TRBV6-5 and TRBJ1-4, with D perhaps TRBD1 (5 bases). The length of the CDR3 is 15 residues. Trimming shortened V by 7 bases and J by 4 bases, and 16 bases separated the two germline ends. The V gene's germline CDR1 is MNHEY and CDR2 SVGAGI. CDR3 in DNA: TGTGCCAGCATCCCCAGGGAAGGGCGTAATGAAAAACTGTTTTTT. It codes for CASIPREGRNEKLFF.

This clone showed up just once. This rearrangement joins TRBV3-1 (or the pseudogene TRBV3-2) to TRBJ1-1; D gene unclear. CDR1 is LGHDT, CDR2 YNNKEL, per germline (reference sequence). The CDR3 covers 11 residues. The ends were cut back, 7 bases at V and 8 bases at J, with 11 bases in the middle. CDR3 in DNA: TGTGCCAGCAAATCGGGATTCGAAGCTTTCTTT. Translation: CASKSGFEAFF.